Shown below are 8 T cell receptor beta chains from a single sample sequenced in a study of blood T cell repertoires in COVID-19. Measured with immunoSEQ multiplex PCR; TCRdb has only the in-frame clones, and not every one. The top ten hold roughly 13% of the sample, which has 200,000 to 250,000 clones, more than 70% seen once. The sequencing input was peripheral blood. The receptors derive from a human donor in a cohort sampled during active COVID-19.

The chain links TRBV4-1 to TRBJ1-1; 7 bases agree with TRBD1. The trim removed 4 bases at V and 6 bases at J, leaving 11 bases unmatched. The length of the CDR3 is 15 residues. Germline CDR1 and CDR2: MGHRA and YSYEKL. The CDR3 DNA follows: TGCGCCAGCAGCCCCTGGGGCAGGGGGGCACCTGAAGCTTTCTTT. Encoded protein: CASSPWGRGAPEAFF.

The CDR3 coding sequence is TGCGCCAGCAGCCAAGAGTACAGTTGGAACACTGAAGCTTTCTTT. It is translated as CASSQEYSWNTEAFF. V usage is TRBV4-3 and J usage is TRBJ1-1; the D is unclear. V gave up 0 bases and J gave up 1 base, with 9 bases separating them. The germline V gene has CDR1 LGHNA and CDR2 YSLEER. The CDR3 spans 15 residues.

This clone occurred once. The chain has TRBV5-4 and TRBJ2-5, with TRBD2 identical over 15 bases. The CDR3 totals 17 residues. V lost 3 bases to trimming and J lost 3 bases; unmatched junction nucleotides: 6. Germline CDR1 and CDR2: SGHNT and YYREEE (reference sequence). CDR3 region: CASSSGLAGGPEETQYF. The CDR3 region has the DNA TGTGCCAGCAGCTCAGGACTAGCGGGAGGGCCTGAAGAGACCCAGTACTTC.

The gene calls are TRBV15 and TRBJ2-1, with TRBD1 identical over 8 bases. The germline V gene has CDR1 LNHNV and CDR2 YYDKDF (reference sequence). The CDR3 has 15 amino acids. The trim removed 4 bases at V and 2 bases at J, leaving 4 bases unmatched. This CDR3 is CATSNPTGAYNEQFF. In DNA form, the CDR3 reads TGTGCCACCAGCAACCCGACAGGGGCCTACAATGAGCAGTTCTTC.

This rearrangement joins TRBV6-6 to TRBJ2-2, with D unclear. The V gene lost 0 bases and the J gene lost 1 base, with 3 bases spanning the gap. The germline V gene has CDR1 MNHNY and CDR2 SVGAGI (reference sequence). This CDR3 region has 14 residues. In DNA form, the CDR3 reads TGTGCCAGCAGTTACTCCCAGAACACCGGGGAGCTGTTTTTT. It encodes CASSYSQNTGELFF.

V and J are TRBV23-1 and TRBJ1-1; possible D gene TRBD1, 5 bases. TRBV23-1 is designated an ORF whose function remains uncertain. With 2 bases removed from V and 3 bases from J, the gap between germline ends came to 10 bases. The CDR3 consists of 14 residues. The CDR3 nucleotides read TGCGCCAGCAGTCAAGGGGCACATTACACTGAAGCTTTCTTT. Its protein product is CASSQGAHYTEAFF.

This clone was found a few times. The V and J genes are TRBV7-2 and TRBJ1-6; possibly TRBD1 for D (6 bases). The germline CDR1 and CDR2 sequences are SGHTA and FQGNSA. Trimming cost V 5 bases and J 0 bases, with 14 bases left between them. This CDR3 is 17 amino acids long. The CDR3 sequence is CASSPHMDSSYNSPLHF. The CDR3 coding sequence is TGTGCCAGCAGCCCACATATGGACAGCTCCTATAATTCACCCCTCCACTTT.

This clone was seen just once. The chain employs TRBV5-4 and TRBJ2-1; 9 bases fit TRBD1. V lost 1 base to trimming and J lost 8 bases; unmatched junction nucleotides: 4. Germline V lookup: CDR1 SGHNT, CDR2 YYREEE (reference sequence). This CDR3 spans 14 amino acids. The CDR3 loop is CASSLRTGEHEQFF. Here the CDR3 DNA reads TGTGCCAGCAGCTTGCGGACAGGGGAACATGAGCAGTTCTTC.